This T cell receptor beta chain was found in a study of OX40 agonist ivuxolimab in advanced cancers. As for the study more broadly: Ivuxolimab was a fully human IgG2 agonistic monoclonal antibody targeting the costimulatory receptor OX40 (CD134). In the dose-escalation cohort, around four fifths of patients were male, and the mean age was approximately 60 years with a range of roughly 23 to 79. Partial responses occurred in three dose-escalation patients, of whom one had hepatocellular carcinoma and two had cutaneous melanoma. Among the approximately 54 dose-escalation patients, roughly 20 had hepatocellular carcinoma, around 15 melanoma, 9 renal cell carcinoma and 9 head and neck cancer. The paper covers the monotherapy dose-escalation part of the phase I ivuxolimab trial, which included N ≈ 50 patients. Prior anti-PD-1, anti-PD-L1 or anti-CTLA-4 therapy was permitted, and checkpoint inhibitors had been received by about 36% of dose-escalation patients. Intravenous ivuxolimab was administered to patients every 2 weeks at six dose levels: 0.01, 0.1, 0.3, 1.5, 3 and 10 mg/kg. The point of sequencing TCRbeta in the periphery was to test whether ivuxolimab changed TCR sequence diversity and drove clonal T-cell expansion.

Looking up the germline V gene yields CDR1 LGHNA and CDR2 YNFKEQ. V gives up 5 bases and J gives up 1 base, and the segment between their germline ends measures 14 bases. The CDR3 numbers 15 residues from cysteine through phenylalanine. The retained sequence is limited to the CDR3, 45 bases, with the frame set at the first base. Genomic DNA was isolated from the sorted cells so that the TCRbeta CDR3 region could be sequenced. TCRbeta CDR3 regions were sequenced using the immunoSEQ Assay. This immuneACCESS table, as held by TCRdb, lists in-frame sequences with V and J called but not all clones. Of the missing ones, under half trace to an unresolved V gene in checked studies; the others have no known cause. The sample table records under 55,000 clones; less than 90% of these occur just once. The ten largest clones take up around 6.4% of the sample. The trial excluded patients who had a history of autoimmune disease or were on systemic immunosuppression. Peripheral blood for TCR sequencing was collected from all dose cohorts at baseline, on cycle 4 day 1, and on cycle 7 day 1. The samples were drawn from a first-in-human, open-label, multicenter phase I dose-escalation trial of ivuxolimab. The trial enrolled adults with locally advanced or metastatic head and neck squamous cell, hepatocellular, melanoma or renal cell carcinoma. Before TCR sequencing, CD4+ T cells and CD8+ T cells were sorted from peripheral blood as separate populations.

What the work shows at the level of the full study, not this receptor alone: In the 0.1-3.0 mg/kg groups, partial responders had among the lowest normalized peripheral clonal expansion, particularly in CD8+ T cells. The antigen specificity of the peripheral T cells that underwent clonal expansion was not determined. Clonal expansion of both CD4+ and CD8+ blood T cells was observed from baseline to week 6 at doses 0.1 to 3.0 mg/kg. Low levels of normalized T-cell clonal expansion were also seen in some nonresponding patients. After ivuxolimab, expanded clones were on average more numerous among CD8+ T cells than among CD4+ T cells.

This clone is a singleton in its sample. The antigen this receptor binds is unknown. It has no much larger one-base neighbor in the sample; base qualities were not kept. The clonotype originates from an adult with an advanced solid tumor such as melanoma, head and neck, liver or kidney cancer. Recombination linked TRBV4-2 to TRBJ1-1; the D gene is unclear. The sample consisted of CD4+ or CD8+ T cells sorted from blood, taken in a trial of the OX40 agonist ivuxolimab. The CDR3 protein sequence reads: CASSLEIYGNTEAFF. The DNA sequence follows: TGTGCCAGCAGCTTGGAGATTTACGGGAACACTGAAGCTTTCTTT.